This T cell receptor beta chain was captured in a study of blood T cell repertoires in COVID-19. On the study more broadly: Researchers got acute and convalescent COVID-19 samples from the United States, Italy and Spain. From T cells, B-cell-depleted T cells, or PBMCs came the material, which was cDNA or gDNA.

Study members were between 18 and 89 years old and lived in some 26 US regions. Cohort allocation depended upon clinical history that participants reported. Per the germline V gene, CDR1 is SGHRS and CDR2 is YFSETQ. CDR3 length equals 14 residues. V gave up 0 bases and J gave up 5 bases, with 11 bases separating them. Repertoires were generated with immunoSEQ multiplex PCR, while TCRdb's copy carries only in-frame clones and drops some. Seen here are approximately 260,000 clones, roughly four fifths observed once, and the top ten hold 3.5% to 5%. The chain has TRBV5-1 and TRBJ2-5, with D possibly matching TRBD2 (5 bases). The receptor was derived from a man aged 30 to 45 with acute COVID-19. What was sequenced was PBMCs or T cells enriched from blood (not recorded which). CDR3 in amino acids: CASSLAQRGETQYF. The CDR3 region has the DNA TGCGCCAGCAGCTTGGCCCAACGCGGGGAGACCCAGTACTTC.